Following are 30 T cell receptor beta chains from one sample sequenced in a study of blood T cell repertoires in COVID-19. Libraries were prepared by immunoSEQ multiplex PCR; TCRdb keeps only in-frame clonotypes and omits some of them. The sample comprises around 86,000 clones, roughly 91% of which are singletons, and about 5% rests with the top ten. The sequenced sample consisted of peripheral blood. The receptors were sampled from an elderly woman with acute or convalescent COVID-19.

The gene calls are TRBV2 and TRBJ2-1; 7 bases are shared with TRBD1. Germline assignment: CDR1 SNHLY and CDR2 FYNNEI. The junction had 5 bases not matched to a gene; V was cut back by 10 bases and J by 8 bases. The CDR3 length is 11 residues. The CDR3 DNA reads TGTGCCACCCTAGGACAGGATGAGCAGTTCTTC. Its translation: CATLGQDEQFF.

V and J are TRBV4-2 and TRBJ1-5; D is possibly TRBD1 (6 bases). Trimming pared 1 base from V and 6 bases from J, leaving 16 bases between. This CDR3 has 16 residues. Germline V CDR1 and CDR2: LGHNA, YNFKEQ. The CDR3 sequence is CASSQGGRDNRQPQHF. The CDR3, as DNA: TGTGCCAGCAGCCAAGGGGGCAGGGACAATCGTCAGCCCCAGCATTTT.

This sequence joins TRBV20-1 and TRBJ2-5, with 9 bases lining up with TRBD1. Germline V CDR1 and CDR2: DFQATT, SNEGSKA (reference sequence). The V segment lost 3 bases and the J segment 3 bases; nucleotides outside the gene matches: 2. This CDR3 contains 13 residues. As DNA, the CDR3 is TGCAGTGCTAGTGGGGACAGGGAAGAGACCCAGTACTTC. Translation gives CSASGDREETQYF.

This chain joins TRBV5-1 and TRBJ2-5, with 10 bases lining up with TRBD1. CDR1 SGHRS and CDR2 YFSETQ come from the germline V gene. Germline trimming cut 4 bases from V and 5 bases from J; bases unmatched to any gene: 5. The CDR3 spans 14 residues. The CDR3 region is CASSPTGGFETQYF. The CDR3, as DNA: TGCGCCAGCAGCCCGACAGGGGGCTTTGAGACCCAGTACTTC.

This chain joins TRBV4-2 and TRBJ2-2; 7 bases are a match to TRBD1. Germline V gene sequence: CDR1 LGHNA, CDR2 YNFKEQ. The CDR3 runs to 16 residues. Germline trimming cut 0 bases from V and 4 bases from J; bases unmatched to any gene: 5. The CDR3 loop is CASSQDRTGGTGELFF. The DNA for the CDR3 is TGTGCCAGCAGCCAAGATCGGACAGGAGGCACCGGGGAGCTGTTTTTT.

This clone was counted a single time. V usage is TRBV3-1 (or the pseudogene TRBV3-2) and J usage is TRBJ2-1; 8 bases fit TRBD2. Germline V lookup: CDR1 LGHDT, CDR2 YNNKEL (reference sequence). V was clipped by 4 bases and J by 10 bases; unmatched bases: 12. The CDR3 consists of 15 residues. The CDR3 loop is CASSRGSGSPGEQFF. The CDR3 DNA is TGTGCCAGCAGCCGGGGGAGCGGGAGCCCTGGGGAGCAGTTCTTC.

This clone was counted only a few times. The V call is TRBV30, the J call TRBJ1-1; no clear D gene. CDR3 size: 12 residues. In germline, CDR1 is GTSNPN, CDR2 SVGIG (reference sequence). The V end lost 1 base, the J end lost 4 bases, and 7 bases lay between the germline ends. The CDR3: CAWSDSGTEAFF. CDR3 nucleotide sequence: TGTGCCTGGAGTGACAGTGGCACTGAAGCTTTCTTT.

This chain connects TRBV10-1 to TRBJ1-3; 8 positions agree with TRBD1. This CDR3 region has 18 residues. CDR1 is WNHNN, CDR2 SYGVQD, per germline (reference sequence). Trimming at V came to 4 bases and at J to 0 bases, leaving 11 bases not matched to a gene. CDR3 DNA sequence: TGCGCCAGCAGTGGGGACAGGCGTCTGCCCCCCTCTGGAAACACCATATATTTT. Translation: CASSGDRRLPPSGNTIYF.

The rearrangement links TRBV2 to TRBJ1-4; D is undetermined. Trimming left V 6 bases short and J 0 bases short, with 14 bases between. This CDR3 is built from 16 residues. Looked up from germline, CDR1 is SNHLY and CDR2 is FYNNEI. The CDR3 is CASSGWEGATNEKLFF. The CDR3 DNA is TGTGCCAGCAGCGGGTGGGAGGGCGCAACTAATGAAAAACTGTTTTTT.

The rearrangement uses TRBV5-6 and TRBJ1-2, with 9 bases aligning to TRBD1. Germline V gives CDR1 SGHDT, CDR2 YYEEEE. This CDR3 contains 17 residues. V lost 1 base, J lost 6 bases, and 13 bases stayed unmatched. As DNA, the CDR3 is TGTGCCAGCAGCTTGACCGGGACAGGGACCTATGAGGATGGCTACACCTTC. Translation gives CASSLTGTGTYEDGYTF.

CDR3 sequence reads: CASSLIQGLYEQYF. For the CDR3, the DNA is TGCGCCAGCAGCTTGATCCAGGGTCTCTACGAGCAGTACTTC. This rearrangement joins TRBV5-1 to TRBJ2-7; maybe TRBD1 (5 bases). The CDR3 spans 14 residues. V lost 1 base and J 3 bases, leaving 11 bases between the germline ends. Germline-derived CDR1 and CDR2 are SGHRS and YFSETQ.

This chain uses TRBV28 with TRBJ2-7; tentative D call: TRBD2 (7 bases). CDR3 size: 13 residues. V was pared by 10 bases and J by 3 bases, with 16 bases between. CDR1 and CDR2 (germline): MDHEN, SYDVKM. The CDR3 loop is CAIGRGANYEQYF. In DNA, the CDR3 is TGTGCCATCGGTCGGGGGGCCAACTACGAGCAGTACTTC. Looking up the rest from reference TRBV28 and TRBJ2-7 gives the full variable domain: DVKVTQSSRYLVKRTGEKVFLECVQDMDHENMFWYRQDPGLGLRLIYFSYDVKMKEKGDIPEGYSVSREKKERFSLILESASTNQTSMYLCAIGRGANYEQYFGPGTRLTVT.

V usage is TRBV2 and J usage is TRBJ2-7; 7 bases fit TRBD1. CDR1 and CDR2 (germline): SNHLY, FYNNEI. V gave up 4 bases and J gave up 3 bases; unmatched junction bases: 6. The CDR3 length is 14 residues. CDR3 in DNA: TGTGCCAGCAGTGTCCAGGGGGTTGGCTACGAGCAGTACTTC. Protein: CASSVQGVGYEQYF. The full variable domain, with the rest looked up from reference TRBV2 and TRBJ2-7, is EPEVTQTPSHQVTQMGQEVILRCVPISNHLYFYWYRQILGQKVEFLVSFYNNEISEKSEIFDDQFSVERPDGSNFTLKIRSTKLEDSAMYFCASSVQGVGYEQYFGPGTRLTVT.

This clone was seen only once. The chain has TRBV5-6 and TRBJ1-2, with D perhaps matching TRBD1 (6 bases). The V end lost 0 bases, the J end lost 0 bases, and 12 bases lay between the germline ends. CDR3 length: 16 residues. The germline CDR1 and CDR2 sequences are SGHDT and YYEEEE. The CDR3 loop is CASSLDRGHANYGYTF. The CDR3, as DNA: TGTGCCAGCAGCTTGGATAGGGGACATGCTAACTATGGCTACACCTTC.

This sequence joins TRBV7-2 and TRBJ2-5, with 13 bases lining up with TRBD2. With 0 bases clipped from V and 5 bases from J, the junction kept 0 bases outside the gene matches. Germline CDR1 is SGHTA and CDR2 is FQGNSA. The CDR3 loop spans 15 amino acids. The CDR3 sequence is CASSLALAGGETQYF. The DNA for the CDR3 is TGTGCCAGCAGCTTAGCACTAGCGGGGGGGGAGACCCAGTACTTC.

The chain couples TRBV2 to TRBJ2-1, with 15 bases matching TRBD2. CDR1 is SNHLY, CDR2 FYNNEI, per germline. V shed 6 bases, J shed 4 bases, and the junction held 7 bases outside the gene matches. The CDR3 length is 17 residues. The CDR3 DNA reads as TGTGCCAGCAGCTCCGGGACTAGCGGGAGGTCGTACAATGAGCAGTTCTTC. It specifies CASSSGTSGRSYNEQFF.

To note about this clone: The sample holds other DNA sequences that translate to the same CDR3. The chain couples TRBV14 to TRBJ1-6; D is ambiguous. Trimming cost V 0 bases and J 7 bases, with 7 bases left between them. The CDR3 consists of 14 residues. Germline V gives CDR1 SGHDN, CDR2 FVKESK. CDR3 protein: CASSQEAGNSPLHF. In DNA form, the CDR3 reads TGTGCCAGCAGCCAAGAAGCGGGGAATTCACCCCTCCACTTT.

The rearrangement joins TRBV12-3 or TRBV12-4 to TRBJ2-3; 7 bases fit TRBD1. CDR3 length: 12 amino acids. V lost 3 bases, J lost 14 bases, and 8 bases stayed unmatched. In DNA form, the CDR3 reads TGTGCCAGCAGTTTCCGTGACAGGGTTATGTATTTT. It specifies CASSFRDRVMYF.

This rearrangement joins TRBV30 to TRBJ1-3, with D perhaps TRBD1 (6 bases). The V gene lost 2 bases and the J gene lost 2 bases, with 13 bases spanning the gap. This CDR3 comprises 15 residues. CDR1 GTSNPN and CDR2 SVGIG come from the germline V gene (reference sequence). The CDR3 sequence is CAWSPRGAAGNTIYF. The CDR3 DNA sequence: TGTGCCTGGAGTCCCCGGGGGGCAGCTGGAAACACCATATATTTT. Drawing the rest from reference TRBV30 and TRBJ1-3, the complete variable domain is SQTIHQWPATLVQPVGSPLSLECTVEGTSNPNLYWYRQAAGRGLQLLFYSVGIGQISSEVPQNLSASRPQDRQFILSSKKLLLSDSGFYLCAWSPRGAAGNTIYFGEGSWLTVV.

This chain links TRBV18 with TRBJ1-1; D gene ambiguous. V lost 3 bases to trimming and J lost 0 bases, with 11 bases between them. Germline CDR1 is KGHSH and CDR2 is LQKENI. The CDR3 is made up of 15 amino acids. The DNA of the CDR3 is TGTGCCAGCTCACCCAGGCAGACCATGAACACTGAAGCTTTCTTT. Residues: CASSPRQTMNTEAFF.

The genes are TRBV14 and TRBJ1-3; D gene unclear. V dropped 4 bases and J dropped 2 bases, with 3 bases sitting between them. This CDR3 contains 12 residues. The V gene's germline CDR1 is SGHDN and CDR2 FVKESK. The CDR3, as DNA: TGTGCCAGCAGCCCCGCTGGAAACACCATATATTTT. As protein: CASSPAGNTIYF. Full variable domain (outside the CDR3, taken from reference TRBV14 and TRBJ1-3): EAGVTQFPSHSVIEKGQTVTLRCDPISGHDNLYWYRRVMGKEIKFLLHFVKESKQDESGMPNNRFLAERTGGTYSTLKVQPAELEDSGVYFCASSPAGNTIYFGEGSWLTVV.

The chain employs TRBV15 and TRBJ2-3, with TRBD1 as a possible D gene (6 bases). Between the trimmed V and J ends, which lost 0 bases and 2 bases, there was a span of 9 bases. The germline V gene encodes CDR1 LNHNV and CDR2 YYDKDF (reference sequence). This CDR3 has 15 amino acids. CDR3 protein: CATSREQGHTDTQYF. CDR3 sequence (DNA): TGTGCCACCAGCAGAGAACAGGGCCACACAGATACGCAGTATTTT.

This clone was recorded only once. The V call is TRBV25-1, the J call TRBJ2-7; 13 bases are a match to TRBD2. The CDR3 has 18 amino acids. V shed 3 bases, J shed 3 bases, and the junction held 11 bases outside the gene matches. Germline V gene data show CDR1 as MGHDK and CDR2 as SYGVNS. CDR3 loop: CASSDHPHGTSGIYEQYF. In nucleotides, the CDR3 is TGTGCCAGCAGTGACCACCCCCATGGGACTAGCGGGATCTACGAGCAGTACTTC.

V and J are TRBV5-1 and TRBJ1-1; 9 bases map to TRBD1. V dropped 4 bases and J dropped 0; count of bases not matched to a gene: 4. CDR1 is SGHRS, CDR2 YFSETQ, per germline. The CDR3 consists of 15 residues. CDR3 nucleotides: TGCGCCAGCAGCAAAGGGACAGGGATGAACACTGAAGCTTTCTTT. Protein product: CASSKGTGMNTEAFF.

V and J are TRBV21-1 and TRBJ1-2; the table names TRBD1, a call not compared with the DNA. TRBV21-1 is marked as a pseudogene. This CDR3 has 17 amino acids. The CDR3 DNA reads TGTGCCAGCAGCAATCCCCGCCGACAGGGGGCTAACTATGGCTACACCTTC. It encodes CASSNPRRQGANYGYTF.

This chain's CDR3 is CASSPGRAGEKLFF. CDR3 in DNA: TGTGCCAGCAGTCCCGGCAGGGCTGGTGAAAAACTGTTTTTT. V is TRBV7-2 and J is TRBJ1-4; possible D gene TRBD1, 5 bases. V lost 6 bases, J lost 7 bases, and 15 bases lay in between. Per germline, CDR1 SGHTA and CDR2 FQGNSA. This CDR3 spans 14 amino acids.

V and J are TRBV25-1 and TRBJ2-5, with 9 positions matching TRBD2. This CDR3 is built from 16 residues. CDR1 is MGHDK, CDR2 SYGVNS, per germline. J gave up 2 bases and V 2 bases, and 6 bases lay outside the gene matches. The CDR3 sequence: CASSEGLSGSQETQYF. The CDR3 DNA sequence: TGTGCCAGCAGTGAAGGTCTTAGCGGGAGTCAAGAGACCCAGTACTTC.

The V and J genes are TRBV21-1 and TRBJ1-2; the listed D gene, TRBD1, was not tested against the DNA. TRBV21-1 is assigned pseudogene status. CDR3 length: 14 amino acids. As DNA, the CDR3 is TGTGCCAGCAGCAAAACGGACAAGGTGGGTGGCTACACCTTC. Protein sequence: CASSKTDKVGGYTF.

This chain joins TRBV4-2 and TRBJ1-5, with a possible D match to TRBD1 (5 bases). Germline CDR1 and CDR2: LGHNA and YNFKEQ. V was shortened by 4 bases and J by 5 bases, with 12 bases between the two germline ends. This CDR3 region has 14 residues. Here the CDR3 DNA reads TGTGCCAGCAGCCTCAGGGAGGAAGATCAGCCCCAGCATTTT. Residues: CASSLREEDQPQHF.

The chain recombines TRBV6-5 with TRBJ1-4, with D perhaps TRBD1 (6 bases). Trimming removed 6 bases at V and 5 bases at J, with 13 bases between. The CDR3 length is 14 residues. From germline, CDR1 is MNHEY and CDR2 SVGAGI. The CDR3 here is CASRPGHSNEKLFF. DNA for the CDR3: TGTGCCAGCAGGCCGGGACATTCAAATGAAAAACTGTTTTTT.